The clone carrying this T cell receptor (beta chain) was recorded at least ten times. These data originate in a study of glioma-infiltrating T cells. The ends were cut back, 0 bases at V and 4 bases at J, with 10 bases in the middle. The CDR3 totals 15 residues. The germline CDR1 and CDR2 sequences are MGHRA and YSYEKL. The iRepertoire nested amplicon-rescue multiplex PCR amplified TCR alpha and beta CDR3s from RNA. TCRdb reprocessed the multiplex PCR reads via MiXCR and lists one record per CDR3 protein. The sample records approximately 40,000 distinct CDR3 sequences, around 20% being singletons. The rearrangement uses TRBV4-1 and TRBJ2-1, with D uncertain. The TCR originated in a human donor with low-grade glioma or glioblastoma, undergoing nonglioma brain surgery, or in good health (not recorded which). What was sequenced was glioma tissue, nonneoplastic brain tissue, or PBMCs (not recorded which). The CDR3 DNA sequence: TGCGCCAGCAGCCAAGATTGGACCGAGTACAATGAGCAGTTCTTC. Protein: CASSQDWTEYNEQFF.